This T cell receptor (beta chain) was obtained from a study of blood T cell repertoires in COVID-19. Across the whole study: Sites across the United States, Italy and Spain contributed samples from acute and convalescent COVID-19.

CDR1 is LGHDT and CDR2 is YNNKEL in the germline V gene (reference sequence). The CDR3 length is 15 residues. The V gene lost 1 base and the J gene lost 7 bases, with 16 bases spanning the gap. Sequencing was performed with immunoSEQ multiplex PCR; in TCRdb, only in-frame clones are kept and a portion is missing. This table holds roughly 250,000 clones, approximately 92% found once. Participants were aged about 18 to 95 years, lived in under 25 US areas, and enrolled virtually. The J gene is TRBJ1-2, the V gene TRBV3-1 (or the pseudogene TRBV3-2), with D possibly matching TRBD1 (6 bases). The clonotype comes from a woman in her late teens or twenties who had recovered from COVID-19. The sequencing sample was made of PBMCs or T cells enriched from blood (not recorded which). This chain's CDR3 is CASSQGAGDPPGYTF. CDR3 bases: TGTGCCAGCAGCCAAGGGGCAGGGGATCCTCCTGGCTACACCTTC.